Following are 7 T cell receptor beta chains from one sample sequenced in a study of blood T cell repertoires in COVID-19. Only in-frame clones appear in the TCRdb table, and some are missing; sequencing was by immunoSEQ multiplex PCR. The table shows a few hundred thousand clones, with around nine tenths occurring only once. Sequenced sample: PBMCs or T cells enriched from blood (not recorded which). Every receptor here comes from a woman under 30 who had been exposed to COVID-19.

V is TRBV5-1 and J is TRBJ1-2; D may be TRBD1 (6 bases). With 4 bases removed from V and 7 bases from J, the gap between germline ends came to 14 bases. This CDR3 is built from 13 residues. The germline gives CDR1 SGHRS, CDR2 YFSETQ. The CDR3 loop reads CASSPRQAGGYTF. The CDR3 DNA reads as TGCGCCAGCAGCCCCAGACAGGCGGGTGGCTACACCTTC.

V is TRBV2 and J is TRBJ2-1, with TRBD2 matching 7 bases. Germline values: CDR1 SNHLY, CDR2 FYNNEI. Losses at the gene ends were 7 bases for V and 10 bases for J; bases not matched to a gene: 4. The CDR3 consists of 11 residues. This CDR3 reads CASTLGGEQFF. The CDR3 DNA is TGTGCCAGCACCTTGGGGGGGGAGCAGTTCTTC.

This chain joins TRBV29-1 and TRBJ2-2, with 8 bases identical to TRBD2. The CDR3 consists of 15 residues. The V gene's germline CDR1 is SQVTM and CDR2 ANQGSEA. The ends lost 2 bases at V and 5 bases at J; junction bases unmatched: 7. CDR3 sequence reads: CSVELGRGGTGELFF. The CDR3 coding sequence is TGCAGCGTTGAACTTGGCCGCGGGGGGACCGGGGAGCTGTTTTTT.

J is TRBJ2-7 and V is TRBV27; the match to TRBD1 covers 8 bases. The junction had 3 bases not matched to a gene; V was cut back by 4 bases and J by 4 bases. CDR1 and CDR2 from the germline V gene are MNHEY and SMNVEV (reference sequence). The CDR3 consists of 13 residues. The CDR3 here is CASSYRGEYEQYF. The CDR3 DNA reads as TGTGCCAGCAGTTACAGGGGGGAATACGAGCAGTACTTC.

The genes are TRBV24-1 and TRBJ2-6; no reliable D call. The CDR3 totals 15 residues. The germline V and J ends were trimmed by 3 bases and 0 bases, with 5 bases remaining between them. From germline, CDR1 is KGHDR and CDR2 SFDVKD. The CDR3 DNA reads TGTGCCACCAGTGATGAGAGCTCTGGGGCCAACGTCCTGACTTTC. Protein: CATSDESSGANVLTF.

This clone was found a few times. The gene calls are TRBV28 and TRBJ1-6; D is unresolved. Germline V gives CDR1 MDHEN, CDR2 SYDVKM. Trimming cost V 2 bases and J 3 bases, with 14 bases left between them. The CDR3 runs 17 residues. This CDR3 is CASSLGGNRLYNSPLHF. CDR3 in DNA: TGTGCCAGCAGTTTAGGAGGGAATCGCCTCTATAATTCACCCCTCCACTTT.

Only one count was recorded for this clone. J is TRBJ2-7 and V is TRBV13, with 9 bases matching TRBD1. V shed 2 bases, J shed 5 bases, and the junction held 4 bases outside the gene matches. The CDR3 is 14 residues long. Germline CDR1 reads PRHDT; CDR2 reads FYEKMQ (reference sequence). The CDR3 coding sequence is TGTGCCAGCAGCTTAAGACAGGGGGAGAACGAGCAGTACTTC. It encodes CASSLRQGENEQYF.